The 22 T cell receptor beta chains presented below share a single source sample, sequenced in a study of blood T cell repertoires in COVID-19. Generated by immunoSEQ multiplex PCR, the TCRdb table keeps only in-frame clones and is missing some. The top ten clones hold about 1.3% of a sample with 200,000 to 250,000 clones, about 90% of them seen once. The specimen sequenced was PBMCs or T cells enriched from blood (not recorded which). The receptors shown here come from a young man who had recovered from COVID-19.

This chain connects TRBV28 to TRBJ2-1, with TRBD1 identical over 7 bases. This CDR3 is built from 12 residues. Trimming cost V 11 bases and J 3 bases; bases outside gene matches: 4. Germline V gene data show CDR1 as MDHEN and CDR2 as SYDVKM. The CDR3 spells CAQWDSYNEQFF. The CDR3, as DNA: TGTGCCCAATGGGACAGCTACAATGAGCAGTTCTTC.

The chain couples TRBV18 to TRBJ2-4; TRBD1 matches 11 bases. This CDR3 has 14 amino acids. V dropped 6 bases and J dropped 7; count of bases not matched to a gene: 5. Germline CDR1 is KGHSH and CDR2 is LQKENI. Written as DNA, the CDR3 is TGTGCCAGCTCCGCGGACAGGGGGCGGAACATTCAGTACTTC. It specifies CASSADRGRNIQYF.

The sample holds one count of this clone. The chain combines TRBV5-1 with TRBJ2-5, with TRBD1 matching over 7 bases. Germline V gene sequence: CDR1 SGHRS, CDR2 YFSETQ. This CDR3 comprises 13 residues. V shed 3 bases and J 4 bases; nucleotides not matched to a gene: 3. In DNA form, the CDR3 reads TGCGCCAGCAGCTCGACAGGGTTAGAGACCCAGTACTTC. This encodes CASSSTGLETQYF. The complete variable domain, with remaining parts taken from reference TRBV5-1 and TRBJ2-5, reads KAGVTQTPRYLIKTRGQQVTLSCSPISGHRSVSWYQQTPGQGLQFLFEYFSETQRNKGNFPGRFSGRQFSNSRSEMNVSTLELGDSALYLCASSSTGLETQYFGPGTRLLVL.

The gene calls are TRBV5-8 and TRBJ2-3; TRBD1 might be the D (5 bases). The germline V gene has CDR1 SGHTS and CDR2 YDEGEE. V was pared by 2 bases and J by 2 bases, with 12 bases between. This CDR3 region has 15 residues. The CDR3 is CASSFSQTATDTQYF. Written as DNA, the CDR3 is TGTGCCAGCAGCTTTAGTCAGACAGCCACAGATACGCAGTATTTT.

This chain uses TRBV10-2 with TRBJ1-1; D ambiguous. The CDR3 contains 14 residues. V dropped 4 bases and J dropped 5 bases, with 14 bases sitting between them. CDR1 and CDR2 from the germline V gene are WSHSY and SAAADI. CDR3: CASSVIRGGTEAFF. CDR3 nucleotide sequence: TGCGCCAGCAGTGTAATCCGGGGAGGGACTGAAGCTTTCTTT.

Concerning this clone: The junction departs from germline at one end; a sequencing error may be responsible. CDR3 sequence (DNA): TGTGCCAGCAACTTAGGTTTGTCAGGGGCTGAAGCTTTCTTT. It yields the protein CASNLGLSGAEAFF. The chain joins TRBV7-8 to TRBJ1-1, with a possible D match to TRBD1 (6 bases). The V gene's germline CDR1 is SGHVS and CDR2 FQNEAQ. CDR3 length equals 14 residues.

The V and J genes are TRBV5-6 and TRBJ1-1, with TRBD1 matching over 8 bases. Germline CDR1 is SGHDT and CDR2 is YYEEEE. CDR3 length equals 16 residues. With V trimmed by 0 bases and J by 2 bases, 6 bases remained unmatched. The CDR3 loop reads CASSLGPGQGNTEAFF. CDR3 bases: TGTGCCAGCAGCTTGGGACCCGGACAGGGCAACACTGAAGCTTTCTTT. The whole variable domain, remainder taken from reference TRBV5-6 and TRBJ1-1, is DAGVTQSPTHLIKTRGQQVTLRCSPKSGHDTVSWYQQALGQGPQFIFQYYEEEERQRGNFPDRFSGHQFPNYSSELNVNALLLGDSALYLCASSLGPGQGNTEAFFGQGTRLTVV.

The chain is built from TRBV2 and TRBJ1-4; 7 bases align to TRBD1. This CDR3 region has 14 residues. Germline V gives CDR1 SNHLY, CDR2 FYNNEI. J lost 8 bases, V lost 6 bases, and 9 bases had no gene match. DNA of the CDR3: TGTGCCAGCAGGGTAGGACAGGTTAGCGAAAAACTGTTTTTT. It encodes CASRVGQVSEKLFF.

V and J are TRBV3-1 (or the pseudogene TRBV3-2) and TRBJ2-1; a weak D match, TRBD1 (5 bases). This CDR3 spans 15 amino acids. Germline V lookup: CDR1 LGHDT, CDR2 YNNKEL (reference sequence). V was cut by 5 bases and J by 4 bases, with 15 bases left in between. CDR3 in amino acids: CASSSQGPTYNEQFF. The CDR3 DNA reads TGTGCCAGCAGCTCTCAGGGCCCTACTTACAATGAGCAGTTCTTC.

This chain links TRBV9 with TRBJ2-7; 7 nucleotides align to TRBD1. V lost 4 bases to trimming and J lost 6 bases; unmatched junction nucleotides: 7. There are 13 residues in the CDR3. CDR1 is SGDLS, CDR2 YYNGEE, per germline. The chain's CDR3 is CASSRTGVSEQYF. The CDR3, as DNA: TGTGCCAGCAGCAGAACAGGGGTCTCCGAGCAGTACTTC.

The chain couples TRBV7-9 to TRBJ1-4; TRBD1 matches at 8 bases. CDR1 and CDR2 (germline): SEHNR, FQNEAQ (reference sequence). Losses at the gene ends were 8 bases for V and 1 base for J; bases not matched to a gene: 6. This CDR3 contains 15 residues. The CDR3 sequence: CASQGARGTNEKLFF. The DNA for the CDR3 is TGTGCCAGCCAGGGGGCAAGGGGAACTAATGAAAAACTGTTTTTT.

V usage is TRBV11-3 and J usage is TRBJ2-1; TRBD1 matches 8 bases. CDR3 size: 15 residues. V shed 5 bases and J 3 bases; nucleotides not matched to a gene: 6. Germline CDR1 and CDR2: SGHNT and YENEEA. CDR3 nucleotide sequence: TGTGCCAGCAGCCCCCGGACAGGGCTCTACAATGAGCAGTTCTTC. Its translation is CASSPRTGLYNEQFF.

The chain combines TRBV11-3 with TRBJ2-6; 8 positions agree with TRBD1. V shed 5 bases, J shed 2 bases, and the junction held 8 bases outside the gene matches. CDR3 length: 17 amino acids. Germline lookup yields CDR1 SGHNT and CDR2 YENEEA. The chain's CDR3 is CASSPRTGMAGANVLTF. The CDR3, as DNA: TGTGCCAGCAGCCCAAGGACAGGGATGGCTGGGGCCAACGTCCTGACTTTC.

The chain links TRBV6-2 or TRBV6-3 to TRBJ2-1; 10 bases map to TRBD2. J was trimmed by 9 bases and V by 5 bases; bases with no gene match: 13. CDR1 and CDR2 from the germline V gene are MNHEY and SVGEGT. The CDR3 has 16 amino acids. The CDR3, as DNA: TGTGCCAGCAGTCCCCTCCTAGCGGGAGTTAACGGTGAGCAGTTCTTC. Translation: CASSPLLAGVNGEQFF.

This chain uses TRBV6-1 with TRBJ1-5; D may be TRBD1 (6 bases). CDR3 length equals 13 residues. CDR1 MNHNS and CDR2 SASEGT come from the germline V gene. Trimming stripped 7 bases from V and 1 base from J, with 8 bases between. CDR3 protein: CASIQGSNQPQHF. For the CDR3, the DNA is TGTGCCAGCATTCAGGGGAGCAATCAGCCCCAGCATTTT.

CDR3 region: CASSPGSGGGTEAFF. The CDR3 DNA follows: TGTGCCAGCAGCCCCGGTTCAGGGGGCGGCACTGAAGCTTTCTTT. The V call is TRBV3-1 (or the pseudogene TRBV3-2), the J call TRBJ1-1, with 8 positions matching TRBD1. Germline V lookup: CDR1 LGHDT, CDR2 YNNKEL (reference sequence). The CDR3 is made up of 15 amino acids. Germline trimming cut 4 bases from V and 4 bases from J; bases unmatched to any gene: 8.

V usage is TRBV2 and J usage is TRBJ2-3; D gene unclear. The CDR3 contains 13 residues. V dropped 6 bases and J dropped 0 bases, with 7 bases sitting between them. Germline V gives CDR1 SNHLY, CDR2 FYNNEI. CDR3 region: CASRLESTDTQYF. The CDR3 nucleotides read TGTGCCAGCAGGCTAGAAAGCACAGATACGCAGTATTTT.

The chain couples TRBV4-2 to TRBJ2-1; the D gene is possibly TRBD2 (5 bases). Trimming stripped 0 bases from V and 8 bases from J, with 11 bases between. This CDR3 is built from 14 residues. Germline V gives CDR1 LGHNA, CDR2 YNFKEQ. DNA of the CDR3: TGTGCCAGCAGCCAAGACATGAGAGGGTATGAGCAGTTCTTC. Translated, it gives CASSQDMRGYEQFF.

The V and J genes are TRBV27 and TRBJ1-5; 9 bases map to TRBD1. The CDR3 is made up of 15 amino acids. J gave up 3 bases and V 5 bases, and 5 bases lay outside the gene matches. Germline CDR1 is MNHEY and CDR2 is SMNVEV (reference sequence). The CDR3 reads CASSRGTGNNQPQHF. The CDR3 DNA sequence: TGTGCCAGCAGTCGAGGGACAGGGAACAATCAGCCCCAGCATTTT.

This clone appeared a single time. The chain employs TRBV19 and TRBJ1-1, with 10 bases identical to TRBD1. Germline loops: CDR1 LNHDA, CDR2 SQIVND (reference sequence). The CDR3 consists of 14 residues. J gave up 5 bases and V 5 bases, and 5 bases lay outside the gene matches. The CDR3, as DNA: TGTGCCAGTAGTTCGACAGGGGGCTATACTGAAGCTTTCTTT. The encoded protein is CASSSTGGYTEAFF.

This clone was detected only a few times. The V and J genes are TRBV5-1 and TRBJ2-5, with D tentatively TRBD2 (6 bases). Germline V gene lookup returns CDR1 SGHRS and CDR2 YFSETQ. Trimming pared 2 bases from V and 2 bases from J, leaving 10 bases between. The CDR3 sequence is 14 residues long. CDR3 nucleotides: TGCGCCAGCAGCTTAATTAGCGGACAAGAGACCCAGTACTTC. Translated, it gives CASSLISGQETQYF.

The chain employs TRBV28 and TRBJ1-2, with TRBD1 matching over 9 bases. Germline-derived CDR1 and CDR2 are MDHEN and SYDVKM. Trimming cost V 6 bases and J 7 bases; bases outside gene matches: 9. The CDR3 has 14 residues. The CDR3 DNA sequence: TGTGCCAGCAGGCCGCCGGGACAGGGAAGTGGCTACACCTTC. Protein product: CASRPPGQGSGYTF.